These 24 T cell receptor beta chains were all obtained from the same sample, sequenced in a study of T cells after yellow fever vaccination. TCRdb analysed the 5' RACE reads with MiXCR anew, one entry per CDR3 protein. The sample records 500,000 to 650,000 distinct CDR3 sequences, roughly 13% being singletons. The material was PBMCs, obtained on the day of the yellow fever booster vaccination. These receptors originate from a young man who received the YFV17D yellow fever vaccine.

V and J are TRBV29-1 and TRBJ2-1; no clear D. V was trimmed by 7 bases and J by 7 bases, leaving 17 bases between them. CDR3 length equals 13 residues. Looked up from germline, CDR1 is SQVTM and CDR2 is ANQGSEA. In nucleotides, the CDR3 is TGCAGCGCCCGAGCTGGAGAAGGTAATGAGCAGTTCTTC. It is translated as CSARAGEGNEQFF.

Here the CDR3 DNA reads TGTGCCAGCTCACCAAGACGCACAGATACGCAGTATTTT. It translates to CASSPRRTDTQYF. This chain uses TRBV18 with TRBJ2-3; D unresolved. This CDR3 is built from 13 residues. The V gene's germline CDR1 is KGHSH and CDR2 LQKENI. V was clipped by 2 bases and J by 1 base, with 4 bases between them.

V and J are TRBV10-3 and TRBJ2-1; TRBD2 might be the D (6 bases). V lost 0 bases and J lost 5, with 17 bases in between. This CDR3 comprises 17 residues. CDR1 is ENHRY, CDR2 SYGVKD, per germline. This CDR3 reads CAISESMATSSDNEQFF. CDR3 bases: TGTGCCATCAGTGAGTCGATGGCCACTAGCAGCGACAATGAGCAGTTCTTC.

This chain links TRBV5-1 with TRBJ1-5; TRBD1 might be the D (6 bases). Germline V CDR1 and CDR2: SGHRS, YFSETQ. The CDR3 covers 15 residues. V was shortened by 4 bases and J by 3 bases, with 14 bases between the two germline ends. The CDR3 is CASSPAGGHNQPQHF. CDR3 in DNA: TGCGCCAGCAGCCCGGCGGGGGGACACAATCAGCCCCAGCATTTT.

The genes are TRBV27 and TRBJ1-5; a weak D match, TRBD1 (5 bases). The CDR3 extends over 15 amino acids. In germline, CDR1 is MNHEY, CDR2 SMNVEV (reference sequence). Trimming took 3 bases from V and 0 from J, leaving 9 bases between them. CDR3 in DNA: TGTGCCAGCAGTTTGGTCGGGACTAGCAATCAGCCCCAGCATTTT. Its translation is CASSLVGTSNQPQHF.

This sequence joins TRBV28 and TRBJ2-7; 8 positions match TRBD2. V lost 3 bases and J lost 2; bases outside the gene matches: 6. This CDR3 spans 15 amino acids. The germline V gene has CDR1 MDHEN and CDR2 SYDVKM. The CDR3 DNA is TGTGCCAGCAGTTTGTGGCGGGAGGCCACCTACGAGCAGTACTTC. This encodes CASSLWREATYEQYF.

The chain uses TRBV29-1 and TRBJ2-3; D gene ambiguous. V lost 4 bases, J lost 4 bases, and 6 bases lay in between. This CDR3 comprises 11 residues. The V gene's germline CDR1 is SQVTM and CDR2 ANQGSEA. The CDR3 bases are TGCAGCGTTGCCCAGGCAGATACGCAGTATTTT. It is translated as CSVAQADTQYF.

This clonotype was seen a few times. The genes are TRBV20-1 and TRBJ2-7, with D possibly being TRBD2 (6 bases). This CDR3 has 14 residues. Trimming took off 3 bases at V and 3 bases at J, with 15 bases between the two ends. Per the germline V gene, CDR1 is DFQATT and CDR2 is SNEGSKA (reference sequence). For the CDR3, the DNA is TGCAGTGCTAGCCGACCGGGACTTTACTACGAGCAGTACTTC. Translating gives CSASRPGLYYEQYF.

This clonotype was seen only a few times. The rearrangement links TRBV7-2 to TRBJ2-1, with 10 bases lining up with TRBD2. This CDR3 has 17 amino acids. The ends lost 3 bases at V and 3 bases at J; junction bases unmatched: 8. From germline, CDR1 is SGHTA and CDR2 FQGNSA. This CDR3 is CASSFSSGSSLYNEQFF. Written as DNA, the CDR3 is TGTGCCAGCAGCTTCTCTAGCGGGAGCTCCCTCTACAATGAGCAGTTCTTC.

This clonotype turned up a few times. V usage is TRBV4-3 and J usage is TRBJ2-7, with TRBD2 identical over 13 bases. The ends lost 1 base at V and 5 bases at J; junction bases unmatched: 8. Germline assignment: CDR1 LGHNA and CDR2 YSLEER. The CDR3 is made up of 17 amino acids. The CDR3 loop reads CASSQGQTSGRIHEQYF. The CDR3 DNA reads TGCGCCAGCAGCCAAGGGCAGACTAGCGGGAGGATTCACGAGCAGTACTTC.

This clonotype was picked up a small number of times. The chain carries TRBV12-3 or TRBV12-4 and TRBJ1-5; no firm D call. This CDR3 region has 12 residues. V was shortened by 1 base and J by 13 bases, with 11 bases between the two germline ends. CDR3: CASSLDGGSQHF. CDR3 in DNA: TGTGCCAGCAGTTTAGACGGAGGGTCACAGCATTTT.

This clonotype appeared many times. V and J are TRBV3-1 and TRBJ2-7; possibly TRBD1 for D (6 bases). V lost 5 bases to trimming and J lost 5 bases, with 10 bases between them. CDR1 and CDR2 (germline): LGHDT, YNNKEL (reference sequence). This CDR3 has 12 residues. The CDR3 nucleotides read TGTGCCAGCAGCATACAGGGTGACGAGCAGTACTTC. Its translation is CASSIQGDEQYF.

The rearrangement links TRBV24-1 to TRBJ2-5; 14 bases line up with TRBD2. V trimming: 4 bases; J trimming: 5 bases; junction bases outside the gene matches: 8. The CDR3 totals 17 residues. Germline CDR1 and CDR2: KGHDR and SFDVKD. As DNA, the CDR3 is TGTGCCACCAGTGAGGATACGGGACTAGCGGGAGCTGAGACCCAGTACTTC. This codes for CATSEDTGLAGAETQYF.

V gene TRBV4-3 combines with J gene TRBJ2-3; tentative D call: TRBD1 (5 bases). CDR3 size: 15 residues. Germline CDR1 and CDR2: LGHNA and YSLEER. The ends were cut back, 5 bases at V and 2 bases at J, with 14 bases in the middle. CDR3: CASSVGQGPTDTQYF. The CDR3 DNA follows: TGCGCCAGCAGCGTAGGCCAGGGCCCCACAGATACGCAGTATTTT.

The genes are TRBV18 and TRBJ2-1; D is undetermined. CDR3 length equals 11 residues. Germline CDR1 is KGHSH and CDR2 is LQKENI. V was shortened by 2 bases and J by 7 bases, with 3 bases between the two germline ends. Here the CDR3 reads CASSPMNEQFF. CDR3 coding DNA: TGTGCCAGCTCACCAATGAATGAGCAGTTCTTC.

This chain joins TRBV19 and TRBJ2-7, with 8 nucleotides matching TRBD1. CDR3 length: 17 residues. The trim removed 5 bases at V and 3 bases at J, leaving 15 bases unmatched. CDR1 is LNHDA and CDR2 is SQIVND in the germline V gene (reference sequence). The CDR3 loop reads CASSRDRGTLTIYEQYF. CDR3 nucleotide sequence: TGTGCCAGTAGTCGAGACAGGGGCACATTAACGATCTACGAGCAGTACTTC.

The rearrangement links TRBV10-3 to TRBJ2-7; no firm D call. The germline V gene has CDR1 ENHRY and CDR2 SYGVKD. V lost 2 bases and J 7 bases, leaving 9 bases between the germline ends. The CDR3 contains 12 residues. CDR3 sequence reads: CAISEPMGEQYF. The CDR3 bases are TGTGCCATCAGTGAGCCCATGGGAGAGCAGTACTTC.

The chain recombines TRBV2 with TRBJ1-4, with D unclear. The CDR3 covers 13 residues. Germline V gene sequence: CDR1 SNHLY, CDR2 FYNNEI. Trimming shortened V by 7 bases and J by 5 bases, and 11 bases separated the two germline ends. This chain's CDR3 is CASIPAQNEKLFF. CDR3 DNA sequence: TGTGCCAGCATCCCTGCTCAAAATGAAAAACTGTTTTTT.

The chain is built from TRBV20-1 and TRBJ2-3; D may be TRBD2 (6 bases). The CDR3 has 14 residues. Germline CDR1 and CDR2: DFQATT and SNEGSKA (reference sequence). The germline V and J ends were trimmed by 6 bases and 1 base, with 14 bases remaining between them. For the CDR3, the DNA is TGCAGTGCGAAGACTGGAGGGGGCACAGATACGCAGTATTTT. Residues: CSAKTGGGTDTQYF.

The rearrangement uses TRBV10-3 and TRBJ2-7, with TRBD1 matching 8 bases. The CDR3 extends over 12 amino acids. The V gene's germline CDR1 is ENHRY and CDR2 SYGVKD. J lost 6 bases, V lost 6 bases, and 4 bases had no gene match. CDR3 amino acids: CAIRAGGFEQYF. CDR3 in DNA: TGTGCCATCAGGGCAGGGGGCTTCGAGCAGTACTTC.

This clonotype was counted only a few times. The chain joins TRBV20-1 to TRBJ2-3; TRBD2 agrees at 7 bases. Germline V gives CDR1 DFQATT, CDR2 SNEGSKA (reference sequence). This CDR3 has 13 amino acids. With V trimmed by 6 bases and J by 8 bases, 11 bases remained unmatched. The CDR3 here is CSAPRRELFTQYF. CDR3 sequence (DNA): TGCAGTGCCCCGCGGCGGGAGCTTTTTACGCAGTATTTT.

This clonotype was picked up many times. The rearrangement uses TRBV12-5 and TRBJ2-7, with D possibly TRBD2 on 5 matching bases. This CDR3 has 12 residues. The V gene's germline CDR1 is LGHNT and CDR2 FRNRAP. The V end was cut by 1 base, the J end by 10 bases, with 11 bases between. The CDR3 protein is CASGLETGRQYF. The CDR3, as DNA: TGTGCTAGTGGTTTGGAGACGGGAAGACAGTACTTC. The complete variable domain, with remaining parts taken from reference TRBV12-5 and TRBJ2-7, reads DARVTQTPRHKVTEMGQEVTMRCQPILGHNTVFWYRQTMMQGLELLAYFRNRAPLDDSGMPKDRFSAEMPDATLATLKIQPSEPRDSAVYFCASGLETGRQYFGPGTRLTVT.

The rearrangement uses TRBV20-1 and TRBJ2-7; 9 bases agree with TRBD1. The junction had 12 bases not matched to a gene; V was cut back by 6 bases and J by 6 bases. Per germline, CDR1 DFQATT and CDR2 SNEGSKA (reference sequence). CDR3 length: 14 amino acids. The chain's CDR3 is CSAVVGQGMGEQYF. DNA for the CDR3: TGCAGTGCCGTGGTGGGACAGGGAATGGGCGAGCAGTACTTC.

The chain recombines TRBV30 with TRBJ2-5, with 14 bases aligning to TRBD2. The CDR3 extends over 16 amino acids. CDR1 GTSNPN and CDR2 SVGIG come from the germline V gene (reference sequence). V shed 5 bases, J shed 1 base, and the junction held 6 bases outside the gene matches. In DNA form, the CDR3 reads TGTGCCTGGGGACTAGCGGGAGGAAGGAGCCAAGAGACCCAGTACTTC. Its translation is CAWGLAGGRSQETQYF.